Reported below is one TCR beta chain. The antigen is undetermined. MiXCR was run by TCRdb on the RACE reads, yielding one entry per CDR3 protein. The sample lists 150,000 to 200,000 distinct CDR3 sequences, 20% to 25% occurring once. Time point noted: patch test 1, 2 weeks after DPC sensitization. The treatment here: therapeutic diphenylcyclopropenone sensitization with weekly scalp DPC. The CDR3 is made up of 17 amino acids. V shed 1 base, J shed 9 bases, and the junction held 9 bases outside the gene matches. CDR1 is LGHDT, CDR2 YNNKEL, per germline (reference sequence). This specimen belongs to a study of human T cells and chemical hapten exposure. Turning to the study itself: Throughout a study of roughly 25 weeks, patients underwent weekly scalp administration of diphenylcyclopropenone doses. Small pooled library volume differences mainly caused per-sample TCR yield variation. General observations from the study: The study found that DPC sensitization did not change TCRs above 1 in 1000 frequency.

The sequencing here drew on whole blood, taken in connection with sensitization to the hapten diphenylcyclopropenone (DPC). The TCR was taken from a woman aged 45-65 years with alopecia areata. Some clones in this sample may be carry-over from other donors' samples. The V gene is TRBV3-1, the J gene TRBJ2-1; 13 bases are shared with TRBD2. The CDR3 region is CASSQGLAGGRFGEQFF. The CDR3 region has the DNA TGTGCCAGCAGCCAAGGACTAGCGGGAGGAAGGTTTGGTGAGCAGTTCTTC.